What follows are 27 T cell receptor beta chains derived from one specimen sequenced in a study of identical twins. From the 5' RACE reads, TCRdb called clonotypes with MiXCR, one entry per CDR3 protein. The sample yields about 500,000 distinct CDR3 sequences, 14% seen once. Separately, the same data were catalogued under a study of yellow fever vaccine responses in identical twins.

The specimen sequenced was CD4+ T cells sorted from blood. All receptors derive from a woman aged 18-29 years in good health.

The chain links TRBV3-1 to TRBJ1-2; D unresolved. The V gene's germline CDR1 is LGHDT and CDR2 YNNKEL (reference sequence). The V and J ends lost 4 bases and 4 bases respectively, with 13 bases between them. The length of the CDR3 is 14 residues. The CDR3 nucleotides are TGTGCCAGCAGCCGCAGTGAAGCCATCTATGGCTACACCTTC. It yields the protein CASSRSEAIYGYTF.

This chain uses TRBV6-5 with TRBJ2-7; 10 positions agree with TRBD1. The V and J ends lost 0 bases and 6 bases, in that order; junction bases with no gene match: 5. Germline lookup yields CDR1 MNHEY and CDR2 SVGAGI. This CDR3 spans 15 amino acids. The CDR3 coding sequence is TGTGCCAGCAGTTACTCTTCCGGGACAGGGGCCGAGCAGTACTTC. Translating gives CASSYSSGTGAEQYF.

The chain recombines TRBV5-1 with TRBJ1-3; a possible D gene is TRBD1 (6 bases). CDR1 is SGHRS, CDR2 YFSETQ, per germline. With 5 bases removed from V and 0 bases from J, the gap between germline ends came to 15 bases. The CDR3 loop spans 16 amino acids. CDR3 protein: CASRSNTGTSGNTIYF. The CDR3 nucleotides read TGCGCCAGCAGGTCGAACACAGGGACCTCTGGAAACACCATATATTTT. Full variable domain (remainder filled in from reference TRBV5-1 and TRBJ1-3): KAGVTQTPRYLIKTRGQQVTLSCSPISGHRSVSWYQQTPGQGLQFLFEYFSETQRNKGNFPGRFSGRQFSNSRSEMNVSTLELGDSALYLCASRSNTGTSGNTIYFGEGSWLTVV.

In its sample, this clonotype was seen many times. The chain combines TRBV7-2 with TRBJ2-2; weak D call: TRBD2 (5 bases). The germline V and J ends were trimmed by 6 bases and 4 bases, with 9 bases remaining between them. Germline V gene lookup returns CDR1 SGHTA and CDR2 FQGNSA. CDR3 size: 13 residues. CDR3 protein: CASSRLLTGELFF. The CDR3 DNA follows: TGTGCCAGCAGTCGACTACTCACCGGGGAGCTGTTTTTT.

This clonotype was counted ten times or more. The J gene is TRBJ2-1, the V gene TRBV29-1, with D possibly being TRBD1 (6 bases). This CDR3 contains 12 residues. CDR1 and CDR2 from the germline V gene are SQVTM and ANQGSEA. Trimming cost V 6 bases and J 7 bases, with 13 bases left between them. CDR3 amino acids: CSVGHLGNEQFF. DNA of the CDR3: TGCAGCGTGGGACATCTAGGGAATGAGCAGTTCTTC.

Many counts were recorded for this clonotype. The rearrangement joins TRBV15 to TRBJ2-5, with TRBD2 matching over 8 bases. CDR1 and CDR2 (germline): LNHNV, YYDKDF (reference sequence). This CDR3 comprises 15 residues. With V trimmed by 2 bases and J by 3 bases, 5 bases remained unmatched. The CDR3 DNA is TGTGCCACCAGCAGATCGGGACTAGGGGAAGAGACCCAGTACTTC. Amino acid sequence: CATSRSGLGEETQYF.

The rearrangement joins TRBV20-1 to TRBJ2-1; 10 positions match TRBD2. Germline V gene data show CDR1 as DFQATT and CDR2 as SNEGSKA (reference sequence). The length of the CDR3 is 17 residues. The trim removed 1 base at V and 0 bases at J, leaving 6 bases unmatched. CDR3 region: CSARAFRTSGSYNEQFF. The CDR3 DNA reads TGCAGTGCTAGAGCTTTTAGGACTAGCGGCTCCTACAATGAGCAGTTCTTC.

The CDR3 DNA follows: TGTGCCACCAGCCGTAAGGTCCAAAGCTCTGGGGCCAACGTCCTGACTTTC. It specifies CATSRKVQSSGANVLTF. The chain is built from TRBV15 and TRBJ2-6; D unclear. This CDR3 has 17 amino acids. Germline CDR1 is LNHNV and CDR2 is YYDKDF (reference sequence). V gave up 5 bases and J gave up 0 bases, with 14 bases separating them.

The rearrangement links TRBV4-3 to TRBJ2-5; D might be TRBD2 (7 bases). The V and J ends lost 2 bases and 2 bases respectively, with 21 bases between them. The CDR3 runs to 18 residues. CDR1 and CDR2 (germline): LGHNA, YSLEER. The CDR3 sequence is CASSQRFWVGGTQETQYF. The DNA for the CDR3 is TGCGCCAGCAGCCAACGGTTCTGGGTGGGAGGGACACAAGAGACCCAGTACTTC.

This clonotype came up a few times. The chain uses TRBV29-1 and TRBJ1-5, with unresolved D. CDR1 is SQVTM, CDR2 ANQGSEA, per germline. The CDR3 covers 13 residues. Trimming removed 4 bases at V and 3 bases at J, with 10 bases between. The CDR3 DNA sequence: TGCAGCGTTGGGTTGGGCCCCAATCAGCCCCAGCATTTT. Translated, it gives CSVGLGPNQPQHF. Full variable domain (outside the CDR3, taken from reference TRBV29-1 and TRBJ1-5): SAVISQKPSRDICQRGTSLTIQCQVDSQVTMMFWYRQQPGQSLTLIATANQGSEATYESGFVIDKFPISRPNLTFSTLTVSNMSPEDSSIYLCSVGLGPNQPQHFGDGTRLSIL.

J is TRBJ2-7 and V is TRBV4-3, with D possibly TRBD2 on 5 matching bases. The germline CDR1 and CDR2 sequences are LGHNA and YSLEER. The V gene lost 0 bases and the J gene lost 4 bases, with 13 bases spanning the gap. The CDR3 sequence is 15 residues long. CDR3 residues: CASSQDARGGYEQYF. In nucleotides, the CDR3 is TGCGCCAGCAGCCAAGATGCCCGGGGTGGGTACGAGCAGTACTTC.

The V and J genes are TRBV6-2 or TRBV6-3 and TRBJ2-1, with D possibly being TRBD2 (7 bases). Germline V gives CDR1 MNHEY, CDR2 SVGEGT. The V end was cut by 4 bases, the J end by 6 bases, with 19 bases between. The CDR3 extends over 16 amino acids. The CDR3 here is CASSSRRGAWGNEQFF. The CDR3 nucleotides read TGTGCCAGCAGTTCGCGTCGGGGGGCGTGGGGCAATGAGCAGTTCTTC.

This clonotype was counted a few times. This sequence joins TRBV6-5 and TRBJ1-4; no reliable D call. V lost 0 bases and J lost 4, with 6 bases in between. Germline V gene lookup returns CDR1 MNHEY and CDR2 SVGAGI. The CDR3 sequence is 14 residues long. The CDR3 bases are TGTGCCAGCAGTTACTCGGGTCATAATGAAAAACTGTTTTTT. Its protein is CASSYSGHNEKLFF.

This clonotype was detected once. V and J are TRBV9 and TRBJ2-5; 14 bases are shared with TRBD2. The CDR3 has 19 residues. Germline-derived CDR1 and CDR2 are SGDLS and YYNGEE. Trimming took 0 bases from V and 2 from J; bases not matched to a gene: 9. CDR3 region: CASSVATSGTSGGQETQYF. The CDR3 bases are TGTGCCAGCAGCGTAGCTACAAGTGGGACTAGCGGGGGACAAGAGACCCAGTACTTC.

This clonotype was seen more than once but under ten times. The rearrangement uses TRBV12-3 or TRBV12-4 and TRBJ2-7; no firm D call. V was trimmed by 5 bases and J by 2 bases, leaving 10 bases between them. CDR3 length: 13 amino acids. Written as DNA, the CDR3 is TGTGCCAGCAGTCCTCGACCCACCTACGAGCAGTACTTC. It yields the protein CASSPRPTYEQYF.

The rearrangement uses TRBV10-2 and TRBJ2-1; D is unresolved. In germline, CDR1 is WSHSY, CDR2 SAAADI. The CDR3 length is 15 residues. V lost 0 bases to trimming and J lost 5 bases, with 11 bases between them. Here the CDR3 DNA reads TGCGCCAGCAGTGAGTCGCCGGGCCGGCACAATGAGCAGTTCTTC. Its translation: CASSESPGRHNEQFF.

The rearrangement links TRBV12-3 or TRBV12-4 to TRBJ2-7; 14 bases are a match to TRBD2. The CDR3 covers 16 residues. V lost 6 bases, J lost 3 bases, and 7 bases stayed unmatched. The CDR3 region has the DNA TGTGCCAGCAGCAAAGGGACTAGCGGGAGTCGCTACGAGCAGTACTTC. Its protein product is CASSKGTSGSRYEQYF.

The rearrangement uses TRBV30 and TRBJ2-1; 8 nucleotides align to TRBD1. The CDR3 extends over 14 amino acids. Trimming took 2 bases from V and 8 from J; bases not matched to a gene: 8. Germline CDR1 reads GTSNPN; CDR2 reads SVGIG (reference sequence). CDR3 sequence reads: CAWSITKTGDEQFF. The DNA for the CDR3 is TGTGCCTGGAGTATCACCAAGACAGGGGATGAGCAGTTCTTC.

The gene calls are TRBV7-2 and TRBJ1-6; D gene uncertain. V lost 3 bases, J lost 10 bases, and 7 bases lay in between. Germline V CDR1 and CDR2: SGHTA, FQGNSA. The CDR3 runs to 12 residues. The CDR3 protein is CASSFPGSPLHF. In nucleotides, the CDR3 is TGTGCCAGCAGCTTTCCGGGCTCACCCCTCCACTTT.

This clonotype has ten or more counts. The chain recombines TRBV3-1 with TRBJ1-1; D call uncertain. Germline V gene data show CDR1 as LGHDT and CDR2 as YNNKEL (reference sequence). The length of the CDR3 is 14 residues. Trimming removed 2 bases at V and 3 bases at J, with 10 bases between. CDR3 residues: CASSQYDVDTEAFF. Here the CDR3 DNA reads TGTGCCAGCAGCCAATACGACGTGGACACTGAAGCTTTCTTT.

This chain joins TRBV19 and TRBJ2-5; perhaps TRBD1 as D (5 bases). The CDR3 has 14 residues. Germline values: CDR1 LNHDA, CDR2 SQIVND (reference sequence). V was cut by 3 bases and J by 5 bases, with 13 bases left in between. The CDR3 here is CASSIQGSGETQYF. The CDR3 bases are TGTGCCAGTAGTATTCAGGGATCCGGGGAGACCCAGTACTTC.

The genes are TRBV2 and TRBJ2-1; TRBD2 might be the D (5 bases). The germline gives CDR1 SNHLY, CDR2 FYNNEI. Deletions cut 6 bases from V and 3 bases from J, with 12 bases between. CDR3 size: 14 residues. The chain's CDR3 is CASRRTGNYNEQFF. The CDR3, as DNA: TGTGCCAGCAGGAGGACGGGGAACTACAATGAGCAGTTCTTC.

As concerns this clonotype: In this CDR3 the conserved last residue, phenylalanine or tryptophan, is missing, so a read error is likely. The chain employs TRBV6-2 or TRBV6-3 and TRBJ2-2, with D possibly called TRBD1 or TRBD2 (5 bases each). V was pared by 4 bases and J by 0 bases, with 24 bases between. The CDR3 consists of 20 residues. Germline values: CDR1 MNHEY, CDR2 SVGEGT. CDR3 loop: CASSSTPGTQGSPNTGELFL. CDR3 coding DNA: TGTGCCAGCAGTTCTACTCCCGGGACCCAGGGATCCCCGAACACCGGGGAGCTGTTTCTT.

This clonotype was detected only a few times. V and J are TRBV6-5 and TRBJ2-7; weak D call: TRBD2 (6 bases). V was clipped by 2 bases and J by 2 bases, with 13 bases between them. Germline V lookup: CDR1 MNHEY, CDR2 SVGAGI. The CDR3 length is 15 residues. The CDR3 sequence: CASSYGAGETYEQYF. As DNA, the CDR3 is TGTGCCAGCAGTTACGGAGCGGGTGAAACCTACGAGCAGTACTTC.

This clonotype was counted a few times. V is TRBV9 and J is TRBJ1-6; D uncertain. CDR1 and CDR2 (germline): SGDLS, YYNGEE. V lost 4 bases and J 7 bases, leaving 9 bases between the germline ends. This CDR3 contains 13 residues. The CDR3 coding sequence is TGTGCCAGCAGCTTTGGGCTAAATTCACCCCTCCACTTT. This gives the protein CASSFGLNSPLHF.

There are many counts of this clonotype. The rearrangement uses TRBV12-3 or TRBV12-4 and TRBJ2-7; D is possibly TRBD2 (6 bases). V lost 3 bases to trimming and J lost 2 bases, with 14 bases between them. The CDR3 extends over 15 amino acids. In DNA form, the CDR3 reads TGTGCCAGCAGTTTGCCGGGACTTTCTACCTACGAGCAGTACTTC. Protein sequence: CASSLPGLSTYEQYF.

The V call is TRBV6-5, the J call TRBJ1-6, with unresolved D. The CDR3 runs to 14 residues. The ends were cut back, 7 bases at V and 2 bases at J, with 9 bases in the middle. Germline lookup yields CDR1 MNHEY and CDR2 SVGAGI. The CDR3 reads CASISDAYNSPLHF. The CDR3 nucleotides read TGTGCCAGCATTTCGGACGCCTATAATTCACCCCTCCACTTT.